Listed here are 15 T cell receptor beta chains from one sample, sequenced in a study of T cells in Graves' hyperthyroidism and ophthalmopathy (dated by TCRdb to between 2018 and 2020). Libraries were built with multiplex PCR. The sequencer listed for this sample is Illumina HiSeq 2000. Amplification of TCR beta CDR3 regions was carried out from RNA transcripts. The first round of RT-PCR for the TCR CDR3 was performed with the HTBI primer set and the Qiagen OneStep RT-PCR kit. TCRdb handled the public reads itself, with Q25 trimming in fastp and clone calling in MiXCR, and kept productive beta chains. Each record represents a unique CDR3 protein, reported with the most common genes and DNA among its rows. The sample yields 450,000 to 650,000 distinct CDR3 sequences; 12% to 15% were counted once. The ten largest clones represent roughly 6.9% of the sample. Material for sequencing was blood. These receptors originate from a woman under 30 with Graves' ophthalmopathy.

The chain combines TRBV7-9 with TRBJ1-2; TRBD1 is a possible D gene (6 bases). The CDR3 loop spans 14 amino acids. CDR1 is SEHNR and CDR2 is FQNEAQ in the germline V gene (reference sequence). The V gene lost 6 bases and the J gene lost 8 bases, with 19 bases spanning the gap. This CDR3 is CASRKSQGPRGYTF. In DNA form, the CDR3 reads TGTGCCAGCAGGAAGTCACAGGGCCCTAGGGGCTACACCTTC.

Many counts were recorded for this clonotype. CDR3 DNA sequence: TGTGCCAGCAGCTTATTGACAGACAGTGAAAAACTGTTTTTT. Translated, it gives CASSLLTDSEKLFF. This chain connects TRBV11-2 to TRBJ1-4, with D possibly TRBD1 on 5 matching bases. The V gene lost 2 bases and the J gene lost 7 bases, with 11 bases spanning the gap. The CDR3 length is 14 residues. The germline CDR1 and CDR2 sequences are SGHAT and FQNNGV.

This clonotype came up many times. V usage is TRBV19 and J usage is TRBJ2-7, with a weak D call TRBD2 (5 bases). Germline CDR1 is LNHDA and CDR2 is SQIVND (reference sequence). V lost 8 bases and J lost 0, with 14 bases in between. The CDR3 covers 14 residues. CDR3 protein: CASSGSVSSYEQYF. As DNA, the CDR3 is TGTGCCAGTTCAGGTAGCGTTAGCTCCTACGAGCAGTACTTC.

This clonotype has a count of ten or more. This chain uses TRBV29-1 with TRBJ2-3, with 12 bases aligning to TRBD2. The CDR3 sequence is 15 residues long. Trimming took 3 bases from V and 3 from J; bases not matched to a gene: 4. Looked up from germline, CDR1 is SQVTM and CDR2 is ANQGSEA. CDR3 sequence reads: CSVDPTSGRTDTQYF. DNA for the CDR3: TGCAGCGTTGACCCCACTAGCGGGAGGACAGATACGCAGTATTTT.

This clonotype came up a few times. This chain links TRBV20-1 with TRBJ2-5, with 7 bases aligning to TRBD1. V was pared by 8 bases and J by 5 bases, with 14 bases of the junction left unmatched. The CDR3 sequence is 14 residues long. The germline CDR1 and CDR2 sequences are DFQATT and SNEGSKA (reference sequence). CDR3 sequence (DNA): TGCAGTCTCCCTGCGAGACAGGGCCGGGAGACCCAGTACTTC. Amino acid sequence: CSLPARQGRETQYF.

This clonotype has ten or more counts. The chain joins TRBV28 to TRBJ1-5, with 7 bases that match TRBD1. Trimming took 2 bases from V and 7 from J; bases not matched to a gene: 8. Germline V gene lookup returns CDR1 MDHEN and CDR2 SYDVKM. This CDR3 is built from 15 residues. CDR3 DNA: TGTGCCAGCAGTTTACCAACAGGGGTGGGGCAGCCCCAGCATTTT. Translated: CASSLPTGVGQPQHF.

Ten or more counts support this clonotype. V and J are TRBV12-3 or TRBV12-4 and TRBJ1-3; D remains ambiguous. The CDR3 has 15 amino acids. V was shortened by 4 bases and J by 0 bases, with 10 bases between the two germline ends. The chain's CDR3 is CASSYETYSGNTIYF. The CDR3 DNA is TGTGCCAGCAGTTACGAGACGTACTCTGGAAACACCATATATTTT.

The V call is TRBV19, the J call TRBJ1-3, with 9 positions matching TRBD1. This CDR3 is built from 18 residues. CDR1 LNHDA and CDR2 SQIVND come from the germline V gene (reference sequence). Losses at the gene ends were 3 bases for V and 1 base for J; bases not matched to a gene: 10. The CDR3 nucleotides read TGTGCCAGTAGTATCGGGGTCCACAGGGGGCGTTCTGGAAACACCATATATTTT. This encodes CASSIGVHRGRSGNTIYF.

This clonotype has ten or more counts. V and J are TRBV7-2 and TRBJ2-5; 7 bases match TRBD1. Trimming took 6 bases from V and 1 from J; bases not matched to a gene: 8. The CDR3 runs 15 residues. CDR1 is SGHTA, CDR2 FQGNSA, per germline. DNA of the CDR3: TGTGCCAGCAGTAGGGGGCAGGGGCCCCAAGAGACCCAGTACTTC. Translation: CASSRGQGPQETQYF.

The V call is TRBV12-3 or TRBV12-4, the J call TRBJ2-1; D not certain. The CDR3 sequence is 14 residues long. Between the trimmed V and J ends, which lost 0 bases and 9 bases, there was a span of 12 bases. The CDR3 nucleotides are TGTGCCAGCAGTTTAGCGGGAAGCCCGGGTGAGCAGTTCTTC. Encoded protein: CASSLAGSPGEQFF.

This clonotype was seen ten or more times. This sequence joins TRBV6-6 and TRBJ1-1; D not certain. The CDR3 totals 13 residues. Looked up from germline, CDR1 is MNHNY and CDR2 is SVGAGI (reference sequence). V dropped 2 bases and J dropped 1 base, with 5 bases sitting between them. The CDR3 bases are TGTGCCAGCAGTTACGTACAGAACACTGAAGCTTTCTTT. It codes for CASSYVQNTEAFF.

At least ten counts were recorded for this clonotype. The V call is TRBV11-2, the J call TRBJ2-1; 15 bases are shared with TRBD2. Unmatched junction bases numbered 5, after V lost 0 bases and J lost 8 bases. Germline V gene sequence: CDR1 SGHAT, CDR2 FQNNGV. The CDR3 sequence is 17 residues long. CDR3 bases: TGTGCCAGCAGCTTAGAGGGACTAGCGGGAGGAGAGGATGAGCAGTTCTTC. Its translation: CASSLEGLAGGEDEQFF.

This clonotype was detected ten times or more. The J gene is TRBJ2-7, the V gene TRBV12-3 or TRBV12-4, with D possibly being TRBD1 (6 bases). This CDR3 region has 14 residues. Trimming stripped 6 bases from V and 1 base from J, with 13 bases between. The DNA for the CDR3 is TGTGCCAGCAGAGGACGGCAGGGGTCCTACGAGCAGTACTTC. Protein: CASRGRQGSYEQYF.

This clonotype was found many times. The CDR3 loop is CASSLALGTHEQYF. The CDR3 nucleotides read TGTGCCAGCAGTTTAGCGCTCGGGACTCACGAGCAGTACTTC. J is TRBJ2-7 and V is TRBV12-3 or TRBV12-4; possibly TRBD2 for D (6 bases). Trimming took off 0 bases at V and 5 bases at J, with 11 bases between the two ends. The CDR3 covers 14 residues.

There are many counts of this clonotype. This chain links TRBV12-3 or TRBV12-4 with TRBJ2-1; 11 positions match TRBD2. J lost 4 bases, V lost 6 bases, and 29 bases had no gene match. This CDR3 has 23 residues. Here the CDR3 reads CASSQLVAGTGTSGHRTYNEQFF. The DNA of the CDR3 is TGTGCCAGCAGCCAGTTAGTGGCCGGGACCGGGACTAGCGGCCACCGGACTTACAATGAGCAGTTCTTC.